The clone carrying this T cell receptor (beta chain) showed up just a few times. The sample comes from a study of response to subunit inactivated influenza vaccine. V was trimmed by 4 bases and J by 2 bases, leaving 8 bases between them. This CDR3 comprises 13 residues. TCRdb reprocessed the RT-PCR reads with MiXCR, giving one entry per CDR3 protein. The top ten clones hold roughly 10% of a sample with about 800,000 distinct CDR3 sequences, 20% to 25% of them seen once. The V gene is TRBV12-3 or TRBV12-4, the J gene TRBJ1-2, with D perhaps matching TRBD1 (5 bases). The material sequenced was PBMCs from blood, taken more than 4 days after vaccination. The receptor's source is a man aged 50-60 years who received an inactivated influenza vaccine. CDR3 sequence reads: CASSYRRNYGYTF. The CDR3 coding sequence is TGTGCCAGCAGTTACAGGCGAAACTATGGCTACACCTTC.